Below, one T cell receptor (beta chain) is given with its context. This sample was taken from a study of blood T cell repertoires in COVID-19. For the study at large: The United States, Italy and Spain were the sources of the acute and convalescent COVID-19 samples. PBMCs, B-cell-depleted T cells, or T cells were the source of the cDNA or gDNA that made up the material.

The CDR3 totals 14 residues. The germline gives CDR1 SGHTS, CDR2 YDEGEE. The germline V and J ends were trimmed by 2 bases and 3 bases, with 9 bases remaining between them. Per the original data handling: It was from reference gene primer amplification that nucleated cell counts were estimated. Generated by immunoSEQ multiplex PCR, the TCRdb table keeps only in-frame clones and is missing some. Clonal size and the V and J genes are those of that table, whereas D and trimming came from the DNA. Among about 72,000 clones, 85% to 95% were seen once, and the ten largest hold around 4.7%. This TCR was sampled from a woman aged 55-69 years with active COVID-19. This sequence joins TRBV5-8 and TRBJ2-1; D gene ambiguous. The sample was peripheral blood. The CDR3 sequence: CASSFARNYNEQFF. The CDR3 nucleotides read TGTGCCAGCAGCTTCGCGCGGAACTACAATGAGCAGTTCTTC.